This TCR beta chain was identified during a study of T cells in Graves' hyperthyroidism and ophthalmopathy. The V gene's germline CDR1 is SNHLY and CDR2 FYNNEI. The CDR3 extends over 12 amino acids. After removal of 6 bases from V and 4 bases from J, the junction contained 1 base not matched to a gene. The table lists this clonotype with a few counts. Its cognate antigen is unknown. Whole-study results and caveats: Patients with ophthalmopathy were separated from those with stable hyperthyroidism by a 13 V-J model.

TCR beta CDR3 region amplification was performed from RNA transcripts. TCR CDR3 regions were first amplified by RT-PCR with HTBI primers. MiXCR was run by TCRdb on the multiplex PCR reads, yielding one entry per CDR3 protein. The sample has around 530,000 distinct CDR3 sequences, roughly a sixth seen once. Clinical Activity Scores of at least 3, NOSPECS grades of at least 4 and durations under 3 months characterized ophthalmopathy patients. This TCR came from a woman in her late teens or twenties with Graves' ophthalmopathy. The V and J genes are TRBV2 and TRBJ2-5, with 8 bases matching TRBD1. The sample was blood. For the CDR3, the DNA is TGTGCCAGCAGCAGGGGGCGAGAGACCCAGTACTTC. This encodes CASSRGRETQYF.